The rows below give T cell receptor beta chains drawn from one sample of a study of CD8 T cells in Susac syndrome. A single record per CDR3 protein comes from TCRdb applying MiXCR to the immunoSEQ multiplex PCR reads. The sample records approximately 140,000 distinct CDR3 sequences, 94% being singletons. Sequencing used CD8+ T cells from PBMCs. Receptors originate from a human donor in good health. The CDR3 runs from the conserved cysteine through the conserved F or W. A D gene is named only where the DNA matches it firmly. Where a row states a size, it is once, few, many or the class of an expanded clone; other rows omit it.

D gene,CDR3 length,J gene,clone size,V gene,CDR3 DNA,CDR3 protein
.,13,TRBJ1-1,.,TRBV20-1,TGCAGTGCCCAGAGACGTAACGGGGCTGAAGCTTTCTTT,CSAQRRNGAEAFF
TRBD2,15,TRBJ2-7,.,TRBV20-1,TGCAGTGCCAGAACGACCGGGACTAGCTCCTACGAGCAGTACTTC,CSARTTGTSSYEQYF
.,17,TRBJ2-3,.,TRBV30,TGTGCCTGGAGTGACGGTGTAGGGGATATGGCTGGAGATACGCAGTATTTT,CAWSDGVGDMAGDTQYF
.,14,TRBJ2-1,.,TRBV19,TGTGCCAGTAGTATAGCCCAGGGTTACAATGAGCAGTTCTTC,CASSIAQGYNEQFF
.,15,TRBJ1-2,.,TRBV27,TGTGCCAGCAGTTTGCTTGGACCGAGTAACTATGGCTACACCTTC,CASSLLGPSNYGYTF
.,13,TRBJ2-7,.,TRBV29-1,TGCAGCGTTGAACAGGGGCAGGACGACGAGCAGTACTTC,CSVEQGQDDEQYF
.,13,TRBJ2-3,.,TRBV29-1,TGCAGCGTTATAGCGGTCTTGACAGATACGCAGTATTTT,CSVIAVLTDTQYF
TRBD2,14,TRBJ2-1,.,TRBV20-1,TGCAGTGCTAGATCCCAGCGGGATTACAATGAGCAGTTCTTC,CSARSQRDYNEQFF
.,11,TRBJ1-1,.,TRBV12-3/TRBV12-4,TGTGCCAGCACTCCCGCCACTGAAGCTTTCTTT,CASTPATEAFF
.,10,TRBJ2-1,few,TRBV29-1,TGCAGCGTTGAGTACAATGAGCAGTTCTTC,CSVEYNEQFF
.,14,TRBJ1-5,.,TRBV6-5,TGTGCCAGCAACCCGGTAGCAAGCAATCAGCCCCAGCATTTT,CASNPVASNQPQHF
.,14,TRBJ2-7,.,TRBV9,TGTGCCAGCAGCGTAGTTGACGGTTCCTACGAGCAGTACTTC,CASSVVDGSYEQYF
.,13,TRBJ1-1,few,TRBV12-3/TRBV12-4,TGTGCCAGCAGTCTTGCGGGGTACACTGAAGCTTTCTTT,CASSLAGYTEAFF
.,14,TRBJ2-2,.,TRBV11-2,TGTGCCAGCAGCTACCTCTCGGGGTCCGGGGAGCTGTTTTTT,CASSYLSGSGELFF
.,11,TRBJ2-1,.,TRBV15,TGTGCCACCAGCAGAGCCAATGAGCAGTTCTTC,CATSRANEQFF
.,15,TRBJ2-3,.,TRBV7-2,TGTGCCAGCAGCTTAATTATGGCAGCCACAGATACGCAGTATTTT,CASSLIMAATDTQYF
.,12,TRBJ2-7,once,TRBV29-1,TGCAGCGTTCTGCAGGGTTTGGGGGAGCAGTACTTC,CSVLQGLGEQYF
.,14,TRBJ2-3,.,TRBV4-2,TGTGCCAGCAGCCAAGAGAAACTAGGAGATACGCAGTATTTT,CASSQEKLGDTQYF
.,13,TRBJ2-5,.,TRBV3-1,TGTGCCAGCAGCCAAGATGGGGGGGAGACCCAGTACTTC,CASSQDGGETQYF
.,11,TRBJ2-1,once,TRBV29-1,TGCAGCGCAGTGAGAGGGCACGAGCAGTTCTTC,CSAVRGHEQFF
.,13,TRBJ1-2,.,TRBV12-3/TRBV12-4,TGTGCCAGCAGTTTAGCCGCCAGCTATGGCTACACCTTC,CASSLAASYGYTF
.,12,TRBJ2-1,.,TRBV29-1,TGCAGCGTTGAACAGCCTTCGGGTGAGCAGTTCTTC,CSVEQPSGEQFF
.,15,TRBJ2-1,.,TRBV7-2,TGTGCCAGCAGCTTTCTTAAGAATCTATACAATGAGCAGTTCTTC,CASSFLKNLYNEQFF
.,12,TRBJ2-7,.,TRBV28,TGTGCCAGCAGTTATCCCCCAACTGAGCAGTACTTC,CASSYPPTEQYF
TRBD2,16,TRBJ2-1,.,TRBV24-1,TGTGCCACCAGTGCCATGACCGGGACTAGGGCCGATGAGCAGTTCTTC,CATSAMTGTRADEQFF
.,16,TRBJ2-2,.,TRBV13,TGTGCCAGCAGCCAAATTTCCGGGACTCCACCCGGGGAGCTGTTTTTT,CASSQISGTPPGELFF
.,12,TRBJ1-2,.,TRBV28,TGTGCCAGCACGGGCGCTCGTAACGGCTACACCTTC,CASTGARNGYTF
.,14,TRBJ2-1,.,TRBV14,TGTGCCAGCAGCCCTTCCGGGACTCTCAATGAGCAGTTCTTC,CASSPSGTLNEQFF
.,13,TRBJ2-3,.,TRBV2,TGTGCCAGCAGTGAAGTCGGAGGTGTTACGCAGTATTTT,CASSEVGGVTQYF
.,15,TRBJ2-5,.,TRBV15,TGTGCCACCAGCAGGGAAATTAGCGATCAAGAGACCCAGTACTTC,CATSREISDQETQYF
.,16,TRBJ2-1,.,TRBV5-1,TGCGCCAGCGCCCCTCTTTCAGTCGGGAGAATCGATGAGCAGTTCTTC,CASAPLSVGRIDEQFF
.,15,TRBJ2-1,.,TRBV28,TGTGCCAGCAGTTTTGGTGACCGTACCTACAATGAGCAGTTCTTC,CASSFGDRTYNEQFF
.,15,TRBJ1-5,.,TRBV2,TGTGCCAGCAGTGAGGGGGGGGCAGTGAATCAGCCCCAGCATTTT,CASSEGGAVNQPQHF
.,15,TRBJ2-7,.,TRBV18,TGTGCCAGCTCAGAGACCGGGACTGTCAGCTACGAGCAGTACTTC,CASSETGTVSYEQYF
.,15,TRBJ1-5,once,TRBV2,TGTGCCAGCAGTTCTCCGGGACGCATCAATCAGCCCCAGCATTTT,CASSSPGRINQPQHF
.,14,TRBJ1-2,.,TRBV12-3/TRBV12-4,TGTGCCAGCAGTCCTCCCGGGACCCCAGACGGCTACACCTTC,CASSPPGTPDGYTF
.,16,TRBJ2-7,.,TRBV4-2,TGTGCCAGCAGCCAAGAGGGGAGCAAGGTCTCCTACGAGCAGTACTTC,CASSQEGSKVSYEQYF
TRBD2,17,TRBJ2-1,.,TRBV2,TGTGCCAGCAAACTCGGCTTCGGCCAGCGGGAGAGGTTTGAGCAGTTCTTC,CASKLGFGQRERFEQFF
.,15,TRBJ1-1,.,TRBV12-3/TRBV12-4,TGTGCCAGCAGTTTAGAGGGCATAATGAACACTGAAGCTTTCTTT,CASSLEGIMNTEAFF
.,16,TRBJ2-7,.,TRBV7-2,TGTGCCAGCAGCTCCCAGGGGCAGGGGATCATTTACGAGCAGTACTTC,CASSSQGQGIIYEQYF
.,14,TRBJ2-1,.,TRBV5-1,TGCGCCAGCAGCTTTGTTACCAAAGGGAATGAGCAGTTCTTC,CASSFVTKGNEQFF
TRBD1,15,TRBJ2-7,.,TRBV6-1,TGTGCCAGCAGTGAAGACAGGGGGGATAAGTACGAGCAGTACTTC,CASSEDRGDKYEQYF